One sample yielded the 26 T cell receptor beta chains listed below, sequenced in a study of blood T cell repertoires in COVID-19 (dated by TCRdb to about 2020). Receptors were amplified or captured by the immunoSEQ multiplex PCR assay. The table comes from immuneACCESS by way of TCRdb, which keeps in-frame sequences with V and J called. Part of the clones is missing from these tables; in studies checked, under half for an unresolved V gene and the rest for unknown reasons. Within this sample are more than 200,000 clones, with around 90% of them counted one time only. Less than 14% of the sample belongs to the ten largest clones. The sample comprised PBMCs or T cells enriched from blood (not recorded which). Every receptor here comes from a man under 40 who had recovered from COVID-19.

In this sample, this clone turned up once. The chain links TRBV6-6 to TRBJ2-2, with 13 bases matching TRBD2. This CDR3 spans 18 amino acids. Germline V gene sequence: CDR1 MNHNY, CDR2 SVGAGI (reference sequence). J was trimmed by 3 bases and V by 5 bases; bases with no gene match: 9. CDR3 sequence (DNA): TGTGCCAGCAGTCACCGGACTAGCGGGAGTAGGTACACCGGGGAGCTGTTTTTT. It yields the protein CASSHRTSGSRYTGELFF.

This clone turned up a few times. The rearrangement joins TRBV27 to TRBJ1-2; a weak D match, TRBD1 (5 bases). The CDR3 consists of 15 residues. Germline loops: CDR1 MNHEY, CDR2 SMNVEV (reference sequence). The germline V and J ends were trimmed by 6 bases and 4 bases, with 18 bases remaining between them. This chain's CDR3 is CASRSFGGQFYGYTF. For the CDR3, the DNA is TGTGCCAGCAGGTCGTTCGGGGGTCAGTTCTATGGCTACACCTTC.

A few counts support this clone. This chain joins TRBV28 and TRBJ2-3; no definite D call. CDR1 and CDR2 from the germline V gene are MDHEN and SYDVKM. Trimming stripped 1 base from V and 0 bases from J, with 11 bases between. This CDR3 contains 16 residues. The CDR3 loop is CASSLFLYSSTDTQYF. For the CDR3, the DNA is TGTGCCAGCAGTTTATTTTTGTACAGTAGCACAGATACGCAGTATTTT.

The chain has TRBV11-2 and TRBJ2-7; 7 bases align to TRBD1. The V gene's germline CDR1 is SGHAT and CDR2 FQNNGV. Trimming at V came to 5 bases and at J to 6 bases, leaving 13 bases not matched to a gene. CDR3 length equals 15 residues. CDR3 in amino acids: CASSPPGTAVAEQYF. CDR3 nucleotide sequence: TGTGCCAGCAGCCCGCCCGGGACAGCAGTGGCCGAGCAGTACTTC.

The chain couples TRBV29-1 to TRBJ1-6; D unclear. Germline V gene data show CDR1 as SQVTM and CDR2 as ANQGSEA. This CDR3 contains 13 residues. V gave up 6 bases and J gave up 8 bases, with 14 bases separating them. CDR3 amino acids: CSVRGSLDSPLHF. CDR3 in DNA: TGCAGCGTACGGGGTTCGTTAGATTCACCCCTCCACTTT.

CDR3 residues: CASTLGGAGTDTQYF. The CDR3 nucleotides read TGTGCCAGTACCCTAGGGGGGGCCGGCACAGATACGCAGTATTTT. V and J are TRBV19 and TRBJ2-3, with D tentatively TRBD2 (7 bases). The CDR3 length is 15 residues. Germline V gives CDR1 LNHDA, CDR2 SQIVND (reference sequence). The V end was cut by 7 bases, the J end by 1 base, with 15 bases between.

This rearrangement joins TRBV11-2 to TRBJ2-7, with TRBD2 matching 10 bases. The CDR3 contains 15 residues. The ends lost 3 bases at V and 5 bases at J; junction bases unmatched: 7. From germline, CDR1 is SGHAT and CDR2 FQNNGV. In DNA form, the CDR3 reads TGTGCCAGCAGCTTTGAGGTAGCGGGAGGCAACGAGCAGTACTTC. Its translation: CASSFEVAGGNEQYF.

The V call is TRBV11-2, the J call TRBJ1-5; 7 bases map to TRBD1. The length of the CDR3 is 14 residues. Germline lookup yields CDR1 SGHAT and CDR2 FQNNGV. The V and J ends lost 5 bases and 4 bases, in that order; junction bases with no gene match: 5. The CDR3 nucleotides read TGTGCCAGCAGCAAGAGACAGGGAAATCAGCCCCAGCATTTT. Amino acids: CASSKRQGNQPQHF. Combining the CDR3 with reference TRBV11-2 and TRBJ1-5 gives the whole variable domain EAGVAQSPRYKIIEKRQSVAFWCNPISGHATLYWYQQILGQGPKLLIQFQNNGVVDDSQLPKDRFSAERLKGVDSTLKIQPAKLEDSAVYLCASSKRQGNQPQHFGDGTRLSIL.

The chain uses TRBV13 and TRBJ2-1, with a tentative D call TRBD1 (5 bases). Germline-derived CDR1 and CDR2 are PRHDT and FYEKMQ (reference sequence). V lost 0 bases and J 6 bases, leaving 15 bases between the germline ends. This CDR3 has 16 residues. CDR3 amino acids: CASSLGGVLNFNEQFF. In nucleotides, the CDR3 is TGTGCCAGCAGCTTAGGAGGGGTCCTGAATTTCAATGAGCAGTTCTTC.

The V and J genes are TRBV6-2 or TRBV6-3 and TRBJ1-1; D gene unclear. The CDR3 has 15 residues. Germline CDR1 is MNHEY and CDR2 is SVGEGT. The V gene lost 3 bases and the J gene lost 0 bases, with 11 bases spanning the gap. CDR3 DNA sequence: TGTGCCAGCAGTTATAGCCCCGGATTGAACACTGAAGCTTTCTTT. As protein: CASSYSPGLNTEAFF.

This sequence joins TRBV5-1 and TRBJ1-6, with D perhaps matching TRBD1 (5 bases). Trimming stripped 4 bases from V and 9 bases from J, with 17 bases between. CDR3 length equals 15 residues. In germline, CDR1 is SGHRS, CDR2 YFSETQ. The CDR3 DNA is TGCGCCAGCAGCCTGCAGGGAGGAGAGCGTTCACCCCTCCACTTT. The encoded protein is CASSLQGGERSPLHF.

The chain uses TRBV28 and TRBJ1-2; no definite D call. The CDR3 sequence is 14 residues long. Germline V gene lookup returns CDR1 MDHEN and CDR2 SYDVKM. The ends were cut back, 2 bases at V and 1 base at J, with 8 bases in the middle. The CDR3 DNA sequence: TGTGCCAGCAGTTTAGGGAGTGGTAACTATGGCTACACCTTC. Amino acid sequence: CASSLGSGNYGYTF.

V and J are TRBV10-3 and TRBJ2-4; no reliable D call. Trimming took 6 bases from V and 1 from J, leaving 7 bases between them. Germline-derived CDR1 and CDR2 are ENHRY and SYGVKD. This CDR3 spans 13 amino acids. The CDR3 DNA follows: TGTGCCATCAGGGGCGACGCCAAAAACATTCAGTACTTC. Protein: CAIRGDAKNIQYF.

This clone has only a few counts. The genes are TRBV28 and TRBJ1-1; possible D gene TRBD1, 5 bases. Germline-derived CDR1 and CDR2 are MDHEN and SYDVKM. This CDR3 has 14 residues. V was shortened by 6 bases and J by 0 bases, with 11 bases between the two germline ends. The CDR3 nucleotides are TGTGCCAGCAGGCCGGACAACTTGAACACTGAAGCTTTCTTT. Encoded protein: CASRPDNLNTEAFF. The full variable domain, with the rest looked up from reference TRBV28 and TRBJ1-1, is DVKVTQSSRYLVKRTGEKVFLECVQDMDHENMFWYRQDPGLGLRLIYFSYDVKMKEKGDIPEGYSVSREKKERFSLILESASTNQTSMYLCASRPDNLNTEAFFGQGTRLTVV.

The genes are TRBV10-2 and TRBJ2-7; tentative D call: TRBD1 (5 bases). The V end was cut by 7 bases, the J end by 1 base, with 14 bases between. The CDR3 runs to 14 residues. CDR1 is WSHSY, CDR2 SAAADI, per germline. This CDR3 reads CASKPDSWSYEQYF. CDR3 nucleotides: TGCGCCAGCAAACCAGACAGTTGGTCCTACGAGCAGTACTTC.

V gene TRBV3-1 (or the pseudogene TRBV3-2) combines with J gene TRBJ2-7; 11 bases match TRBD1. This CDR3 is built from 15 residues. Per germline, CDR1 LGHDT and CDR2 YNNKEL (reference sequence). Trimming removed 2 bases from V and 5 bases from J; junction bases left unmatched: 5. The CDR3 spells CASSQRDRGSNEQYF. DNA for the CDR3: TGTGCCAGCAGCCAAAGGGACAGGGGGAGCAACGAGCAGTACTTC.

V is TRBV6-1 and J is TRBJ2-2; TRBD2 matches at 9 bases. Germline V lookup: CDR1 MNHNS, CDR2 SASEGT. This CDR3 has 16 residues. After removal of 4 bases from V and 1 base from J, the junction contained 4 bases not matched to a gene. The CDR3 nucleotides are TGTGCCAGCAGTGGGCGGCGGGGGGGGAACACCGGGGAGCTGTTTTTT. It encodes CASSGRRGGNTGELFF.

The rearrangement uses TRBV9 and TRBJ2-3; TRBD2 agrees at 8 bases. Germline values: CDR1 SGDLS, CDR2 YYNGEE. Germline trimming cut 4 bases from V and 1 base from J; bases unmatched to any gene: 17. This CDR3 region has 19 residues. The chain's CDR3 is CASSISGRYSLRGTDTQYF. The CDR3, as DNA: TGTGCCAGCAGCATCAGCGGGAGATACAGTCTTCGTGGCACAGATACGCAGTATTTT.

The chain links TRBV18 to TRBJ1-2, with TRBD1 matching 9 bases. CDR1 and CDR2 from the germline V gene are KGHSH and LQKENI. The CDR3 spans 15 residues. Trimming cost V 2 bases and J 6 bases; bases outside gene matches: 7. In DNA, the CDR3 is TGTGCCAGCTCACCAGGGAACAGGGGGCATGATGGCTACACCTTC. Its translation: CASSPGNRGHDGYTF. The full variable domain, completed using reference TRBV18 and TRBJ1-2, is NAGVMQNPRHLVRRRGQEARLRCSPMKGHSHVYWYRQLPEEGLKFMVYLQKENIIDESGMPKERFSAEFPKEGPSILRIQQVVRGDSAAYFCASSPGNRGHDGYTFGSGTRLTVV.

V and J are TRBV25-1 and TRBJ2-7, with TRBD2 matching 10 bases. Trimming at V came to 4 bases and at J to 3 bases, leaving 9 bases not matched to a gene. The germline V gene encodes CDR1 MGHDK and CDR2 SYGVNS. CDR3 length: 16 residues. The CDR3 sequence: CASSVSSGSFLYEQYF. The DNA for the CDR3 is TGTGCCAGCAGTGTTTCTAGCGGGAGCTTCCTCTACGAGCAGTACTTC.

The chain recombines TRBV10-1 with TRBJ2-6; possible D gene TRBD1, 5 bases. V lost 4 bases and J lost 1, with 5 bases in between. This CDR3 has 14 amino acids. Per germline, CDR1 WNHNN and CDR2 SYGVQD (reference sequence). The CDR3 DNA reads TGCGCCAGCAGTGCAGGGTCTGGGGCCAACGTCCTGACTTTC. The encoded protein is CASSAGSGANVLTF.

This chain uses TRBV27 with TRBJ1-4, with D possibly being TRBD1 (6 bases). The germline V gene encodes CDR1 MNHEY and CDR2 SMNVEV (reference sequence). V lost 6 bases and J lost 3, with 11 bases in between. This CDR3 contains 14 residues. Here the CDR3 reads CASSPDRSNEKLFF. The CDR3 DNA follows: TGTGCCAGCAGCCCGGACAGATCTAATGAAAAACTGTTTTTT. Full variable domain (remainder filled in from reference TRBV27 and TRBJ1-4): EAQVTQNPRYLITVTGKKLTVTCSQNMNHEYMSWYRQDPGLGLRQIYYSMNVEVTDKGDVPEGYKVSRKEKRNFPLILESPSPNQTSLYFCASSPDRSNEKLFFGSGTQLSVL.

The chain carries TRBV5-1 and TRBJ1-6; TRBD1 is a possible D gene (5 bases). This CDR3 has 15 amino acids. Germline V gene data show CDR1 as SGHRS and CDR2 as YFSETQ. The V and J ends lost 1 base and 7 bases respectively, with 12 bases between them. CDR3 coding DNA: TGCGCCAGCAGCTTGATCCAGGAGGGGAATTCACCCCTCCACTTT. This translates into CASSLIQEGNSPLHF. Full variable domain (remainder filled in from reference TRBV5-1 and TRBJ1-6): KAGVTQTPRYLIKTRGQQVTLSCSPISGHRSVSWYQQTPGQGLQFLFEYFSETQRNKGNFPGRFSGRQFSNSRSEMNVSTLELGDSALYLCASSLIQEGNSPLHFGNGTRLTVT.

The CDR3 sequence is CASSLVPTVTYGYTF. The CDR3 nucleotides are TGTGCCAGCAGCTTAGTCCCGACAGTAACCTATGGCTACACCTTC. The chain combines TRBV7-2 with TRBJ1-2; possibly TRBD1 for D (5 bases). The CDR3 spans 15 residues. Germline CDR1 is SGHTA and CDR2 is FQGNSA. V was clipped by 1 base and J by 4 bases, with 13 bases between them.

V gene TRBV10-3 combines with J gene TRBJ1-3; tentatively, D is TRBD1 (6 bases). Germline V gene sequence: CDR1 ENHRY, CDR2 SYGVKD. This CDR3 comprises 13 residues. The V end was cut by 4 bases, the J end by 6 bases, with 10 bases between. The CDR3 sequence: CAISVDSLNTIYF. CDR3 coding DNA: TGTGCCATCAGTGTGGACAGCCTAAACACCATATATTTT.

The V call is TRBV20-1, the J call TRBJ2-1; D is ambiguous. Per the germline V gene, CDR1 is DFQATT and CDR2 is SNEGSKA (reference sequence). The length of the CDR3 is 8 residues. As DNA, the CDR3 is TGCAGCCCAAATGAGCAGTTCTTC. Translating it yields CSPNEQFF.